This T cell receptor beta chain emerged from a study of cytomegalovirus exposure and HLA in healthy donors. Per the germline V gene, CDR1 is MDHEN and CDR2 is SYDVKM. The CDR3 covers 11 residues. With 60 Vbeta and 13 Jbeta primers, the PCR was carried out. Sequencing was performed with immunoSEQ multiplex PCR; in TCRdb, only in-frame clones are kept and a portion is missing. The sample shows more than 85,000 clones, about four fifths of them seen only once. Study-level points and caveats: TCR sequences were mostly rare, though some public TCRs occurred in many donors. Previously analyzed data showed that most TCR beta V segments were productive at a frequency of about 87% or about 30%.

Comment on this clone: Its target is not known.

Sample: PBMCs. The receptor's source is a woman aged 60-75 years in good health and CMV-seropositive. The chain has TRBV28 and TRBJ2-1; no clear D gene. The CDR3 loop is CAAGLHNEQFF. The CDR3 DNA reads as TGTGCTGCCGGTCTCCACAATGAGCAGTTCTTC.